Presented here are 19 T cell receptor beta chains from one specimen sequenced in a study of OX40 agonist ivuxolimab in advanced cancers. Measured with immunoSEQ multiplex PCR; TCRdb has only the in-frame clones, and not every one. Of fewer than 90,000 clones listed, more than 85% were seen once; the top ten hold 2% to 2.5%. Sequenced here: CD4+ or CD8+ T cells sorted from blood, sampled in a trial of the OX40 agonist ivuxolimab. The origin of the receptors is an adult with an advanced solid tumor such as melanoma, head and neck, liver or kidney cancer.

This sequence joins TRBV19 and TRBJ1-1; D possibly corresponds to TRBD1 (5 bases). The germline CDR1 and CDR2 sequences are LNHDA and SQIVND (reference sequence). This CDR3 region has 16 residues. The germline V and J ends were trimmed by 5 bases and 5 bases, with 21 bases remaining between them. CDR3 protein: CASSGGSNSRRTEAFF. CDR3 DNA: TGTGCCAGTAGTGGGGGATCAAACAGCCGGCGGACTGAAGCTTTCTTT. Full variable domain (missing parts from reference TRBV19 and TRBJ1-1): DGGITQSPKYLFRKEGQNVTLSCEQNLNHDAMYWYRQDPGQGLRLIYYSQIVNDFQKGDIAEGYSVSREKKESFPLTVTSAQKNPTAFYLCASSGGSNSRRTEAFFGQGTRLTVV.

V gene TRBV7-2 combines with J gene TRBJ2-1; 9 bases are shared with TRBD2. The CDR3 is made up of 16 amino acids. CDR1 and CDR2 (germline): SGHTA, FQGNSA. The J segment lost 4 bases and the V segment lost 0 bases, leaving 4 bases of the junction unmatched. CDR3 loop: CASSLAAGGLYNEQFF. The CDR3 DNA is TGTGCCAGCAGCTTAGCGGCGGGAGGGCTTTACAATGAGCAGTTCTTC.

This clone was seen only a few times. This chain joins TRBV6-6 and TRBJ2-3; D is unresolved. The CDR3 runs to 11 residues. V lost 7 bases to trimming and J lost 7 bases, with 9 bases between them. Germline values: CDR1 MNHNY, CDR2 SVGAGI (reference sequence). This CDR3 is CASNVLNTQYF. The CDR3 DNA is TGTGCCAGCAACGTGCTCAATACGCAGTATTTT.

CDR3 in amino acids: CATTPGRGPTYEQYF. The CDR3 DNA reads as TGTGCCACCACCCCAGGGAGGGGGCCTACCTACGAGCAGTACTTC. The V call is TRBV15, the J call TRBJ2-7; D is possibly TRBD1 or TRBD2 (7 bases each). This CDR3 is built from 15 residues. Trimming shortened V by 7 bases and J by 2 bases, and 18 bases separated the two germline ends. Germline V gene lookup returns CDR1 LNHNV and CDR2 YYDKDF (reference sequence).

This sequence joins TRBV5-1 and TRBJ2-3; no firm D call. The germline gives CDR1 SGHRS, CDR2 YFSETQ. The CDR3 length is 15 residues. Trimming pared 4 bases from V and 0 bases from J, leaving 12 bases between. The CDR3 is CASSRVRSSTDTQYF. The CDR3 region has the DNA TGCGCCAGCAGCCGGGTCCGGTCTAGCACAGATACGCAGTATTTT.

J is TRBJ2-1 and V is TRBV6-4; unclear D gene. Germline CDR1 reads MRHNA; CDR2 reads SNTAGT. The CDR3 runs to 11 residues. Trimming stripped 5 bases from V and 12 bases from J, with 11 bases between. CDR3 sequence (DNA): TGTGCCAGCAGTCCTGTTGGTACGCAGTTCTTC. Translating it yields CASSPVGTQFF.

The rearrangement uses TRBV2 and TRBJ2-1, with D possibly matching TRBD1 (6 bases). Germline V gives CDR1 SNHLY, CDR2 FYNNEI. V was clipped by 6 bases and J by 10 bases, with 16 bases between them. This CDR3 is built from 13 residues. The CDR3 protein is CASRSQGFGEQFF. CDR3 DNA: TGTGCCAGCAGGTCTCAGGGGTTTGGGGAGCAGTTCTTC.

This clone was observed a handful of times. The chain joins TRBV6-6 to TRBJ2-5; D gene ambiguous. Trimming left V 4 bases short and J 7 bases short, with 13 bases between. This CDR3 is 13 amino acids long. Per the germline V gene, CDR1 is MNHNY and CDR2 is SVGAGI (reference sequence). The CDR3 region is CASSSLAPPTQYF. The CDR3 coding sequence is TGTGCCAGCAGTTCCCTGGCTCCCCCGACCCAGTACTTC.

V gene TRBV9 combines with J gene TRBJ1-2; possible D gene TRBD1, 6 bases. This CDR3 has 16 amino acids. V was trimmed by 4 bases and J by 0 bases, leaving 16 bases between them. From germline, CDR1 is SGDLS and CDR2 YYNGEE. The CDR3 spells CASSPSGGLANYGYTF. The CDR3 region has the DNA TGTGCCAGCAGCCCTTCGGGGGGCCTAGCTAACTATGGCTACACCTTC. The full variable domain, with the rest looked up from reference TRBV9 and TRBJ1-2, is DSGVTQTPKHLITATGQRVTLRCSPRSGDLSVYWYQQSLDQGLQFLIQYYNGEERAKGNILERFSAQQFPDLHSELNLSSLELGDSALYFCASSPSGGLANYGYTFGSGTRLTVV.

V gene TRBV25-1 combines with J gene TRBJ2-1; 7 bases map to TRBD1. Trimming took 8 bases from V and 0 from J; bases not matched to a gene: 4. The germline V gene encodes CDR1 MGHDK and CDR2 SYGVNS. The CDR3 is made up of 14 amino acids. The CDR3 DNA follows: TGTGCCAGCGGGGGACAGAGCTCCTACAATGAGCAGTTCTTC. This codes for CASGGQSSYNEQFF. Full variable domain (rest looked up from reference TRBV25-1 and TRBJ2-1): EADIYQTPRYLVIGTGKKITLECSQTMGHDKMYWYQQDPGMELHLIHYSYGVNSTEKGDLSSESTVSRIRTEHFPLTLESARPSHTSQYLCASGGQSSYNEQFFGPGTRLTVL.

V usage is TRBV15 and J usage is TRBJ2-7; weak D call: TRBD2 (6 bases). Germline-derived CDR1 and CDR2 are LNHNV and YYDKDF (reference sequence). The CDR3 has 14 amino acids. The germline V and J ends were trimmed by 3 bases and 4 bases, with 13 bases remaining between them. CDR3 protein: CATSRRLGPYEQYF. CDR3 sequence (DNA): TGTGCCACCAGCAGGAGACTAGGCCCATACGAGCAGTACTTC.

The chain couples TRBV28 to TRBJ1-4; 8 nucleotides line up with TRBD1. CDR3 length: 14 residues. The V segment lost 4 bases and the J segment 4 bases; nucleotides outside the gene matches: 2. Germline V lookup: CDR1 MDHEN, CDR2 SYDVKM. The CDR3 region has the DNA TGTGCCAGCAGTTCTGGACAGGGTAATGAAAAACTGTTTTTT. Translation: CASSSGQGNEKLFF.

The chain combines TRBV30 with TRBJ2-1; 9 bases map to TRBD2. Germline lookup yields CDR1 GTSNPN and CDR2 SVGIG (reference sequence). Trimming took 6 bases from V and 7 from J; bases not matched to a gene: 13. The CDR3 totals 15 residues. For the CDR3, the DNA is TGTGCCTGCGATACCGGGACTAGCAAACGGAATGAGCAGTTCTTC. Encoded protein: CACDTGTSKRNEQFF.

The genes are TRBV27 and TRBJ2-7; no firm D call. Germline lookup yields CDR1 MNHEY and CDR2 SMNVEV (reference sequence). Between the trimmed V and J ends, which lost 8 bases and 0 bases, there was a span of 5 bases. CDR3 length equals 11 residues. CDR3 sequence (DNA): TGTGCCAGCCGGCTCTCCTACGAGCAGTACTTC. Its protein is CASRLSYEQYF.

The V gene is TRBV6-1, the J gene TRBJ2-7; D is possibly TRBD1 (6 bases). This CDR3 has 13 amino acids. From germline, CDR1 is MNHNS and CDR2 SASEGT. V gave up 4 bases and J gave up 6 bases, with 13 bases separating them. DNA of the CDR3: TGTGCCAGCAGTGGACAGGCAGAGGGCGAGCAGTACTTC. Translated: CASSGQAEGEQYF.

The rearrangement uses TRBV7-3 and TRBJ2-5; D is possibly TRBD1 (6 bases). This CDR3 is built from 14 residues. Between the trimmed V and J ends, which lost 5 bases and 2 bases, there was a span of 12 bases. Germline V gene data show CDR1 as SGHTA and CDR2 as FQGTGA. The DNA for the CDR3 is TGTGCCAGCAGCCAACAGGGAAGTCAAGAGACCCAGTACTTC. Translating it yields CASSQQGSQETQYF.

This chain links TRBV13 with TRBJ2-7; D may match TRBD1 or TRBD2 (5 bases each). Per the germline V gene, CDR1 is PRHDT and CDR2 is FYEKMQ (reference sequence). Deletions cut 3 bases from V and 7 bases from J, with 7 bases between. The CDR3 is 11 amino acids. CDR3 sequence (DNA): TGTGCCAGCAGCTTGAGGGGTGAGCAGTACTTC. Its translation: CASSLRGEQYF. Filled out from reference TRBV13 and TRBJ2-7, the complete variable domain reads AAGVIQSPRHLIKEKRETATLKCYPIPRHDTVYWYQQGPGQDPQFLISFYEKMQSDKGSIPDRFSAQQFSDYHSELNMSSLELGDSALYFCASSLRGEQYFGPGTRLTVT.

The chain joins TRBV7-9 to TRBJ2-7; the match to TRBD1 covers 10 bases. V gave up 5 bases and J gave up 2 bases; unmatched junction bases: 12. The germline V gene encodes CDR1 SEHNR and CDR2 FQNEAQ (reference sequence). The length of the CDR3 is 17 residues. The CDR3 nucleotides are TGTGCCAGCAGCCTATCTGGGACAGGGGCAAGGCCCTACGAGCAGTACTTC. Its translation: CASSLSGTGARPYEQYF.

The CDR3 nucleotides read TGTGCCAGCAGCTTTTTAGCAGGCACCGGGGAGCTGTTTTTT. Its protein product is CASSFLAGTGELFF. The genes are TRBV7-9 and TRBJ2-2; D unclear. CDR1 and CDR2 from the germline V gene are SEHNR and FQNEAQ (reference sequence). The CDR3 is made up of 14 amino acids. V dropped 3 bases and J dropped 4 bases, with 9 bases sitting between them.